This T cell receptor beta chain was recorded in a study of T cell repertoires in cytomegalovirus infection. The junction had 10 bases not matched to a gene; V was cut back by 5 bases and J by 9 bases. This CDR3 comprises 15 residues. TCRdb processed the reads anew with MiXCR; each CDR3 protein has one entry. The data show some 300,000 distinct CDR3 sequences, roughly 15% seen once. The sequenced sample consisted of PBMCs. The genes are TRBV12-3 or TRBV12-4 and TRBJ2-1; 10 bases align to TRBD2. The source of this sequence is a human donor in good health (CMV status not recorded). Some clones in this sample may be carry-over from other donors' samples. The CDR3 spells CASSPRAGGQAEQFF. The CDR3, as DNA: TGTGCCAGCAGTCCAAGAGCGGGGGGGCAGGCTGAGCAGTTCTTC.